This T cell receptor beta chain comes out of a study of resident and recirculating memory T cells in vitiligo. Germline CDR1 reads MDHEN; CDR2 reads SYDVKM. The CDR3 length is 14 residues. V dropped 6 bases and J dropped 6 bases, with 18 bases sitting between them. Stable patients also lacked confetti depigmentation, a sign of active vitiligo. Patients had received no treatment within the previous three months. The study's findings and limits: Vitiligo lesions lacked a unique dominant clone, and clonality varied.

A remark on this clone: Its antigen is not known.

The method was immunoSEQ multiplex PCR; TCRdb's version includes in-frame clones alone and lacks a portion of them. The sample has 75,000 to 95,000 clones; 90% to 95% are singletons. The rearrangement links TRBV28 to TRBJ2-7; D is unclear. This sequence originates from a male donor with vitiligo. The sample taken for sequencing was blood. Here the CDR3 DNA reads TGTGCCAGCAGCACAACCGGGTCTCCGGGCGAGCAGTACTTC. Translating gives CASSTTGSPGEQYF.